A single sample is the source of the 8 T cell receptor beta chains below, sequenced in a study of a mutant IDH1 vaccine in newly diagnosed glioma. No antigens are known for them. Time point meaning: week 5, during vaccination. The content of each vaccine dose was 300 ug of mutant IDH1 20-mer peptide, and topical imiquimod accompanied it. Sequencing used immunoSEQ multiplex PCR; TCRdb keeps in-frame clones, though not all of them. The data contain over 50,000 clones, more than 80% of them singletons. The sample in question was PBMCs, obtained from a glioma patient whose treatment included an IDH1 peptide vaccine. Receptors originate from a woman aged 40 to 50 with glioma.

The chain couples TRBV6-5 to TRBJ2-2; D remains ambiguous. Between the trimmed V and J ends, which lost 2 bases and 4 bases, there was a span of 5 bases. The CDR3 runs to 13 residues. CDR1 and CDR2 (germline): MNHEY, SVGAGI. The CDR3 sequence: CASSYGSTGELFF. The DNA for the CDR3 is TGTGCCAGCAGTTACGGGTCCACCGGGGAGCTGTTTTTT.

V is TRBV7-2 and J is TRBJ1-2, with a weak D call TRBD1 (6 bases). V was clipped by 2 bases and J by 5 bases, with 12 bases between them. CDR1 is SGHTA, CDR2 FQGNSA, per germline. CDR3 length equals 14 residues. The CDR3 DNA follows: TGTGCCAGCAGCTTACGCGACAGGACTTATGGCTACACCTTC. Its protein is CASSLRDRTYGYTF.

The chain employs TRBV2 and TRBJ1-1, with a tentative D call TRBD1 (5 bases). V was pared by 6 bases and J by 0 bases, with 11 bases between. Germline V CDR1 and CDR2: SNHLY, FYNNEI. CDR3 length equals 14 residues. This CDR3 is CASSQLGVNTEAFF. The CDR3 coding sequence is TGTGCCAGCAGCCAGTTAGGGGTGAACACTGAAGCTTTCTTT. The complete variable domain, with remaining parts taken from reference TRBV2 and TRBJ1-1, reads EPEVTQTPSHQVTQMGQEVILRCVPISNHLYFYWYRQILGQKVEFLVSFYNNEISEKSEIFDDQFSVERPDGSNFTLKIRSTKLEDSAMYFCASSQLGVNTEAFFGQGTRLTVV.

This clone was seen a handful of times. The chain uses TRBV6-1 and TRBJ1-6; 9 bases map to TRBD1. The germline gives CDR1 MNHNS, CDR2 SASEGT. The V and J ends lost 6 bases and 10 bases, in that order; junction bases with no gene match: 4. This CDR3 is 13 amino acids long. The CDR3 loop reads CASRDRGDSPLHF. The CDR3 DNA reads TGTGCCAGCAGGGACAGGGGCGACTCACCCCTCCACTTT.

The V and J genes are TRBV20-1 and TRBJ2-4, with a possible D match to TRBD2 (5 bases). The CDR3 runs 11 residues. CDR1 and CDR2 (germline): DFQATT, SNEGSKA (reference sequence). V dropped 3 bases and J dropped 8 bases, with 8 bases sitting between them. CDR3 in DNA: TGCAGTGCTAGCGGGAAAGACATTCAGTACTTC. It translates to CSASGKDIQYF.

The V call is TRBV5-1, the J call TRBJ2-5, with no clear D. The CDR3 is 12 residues long. Germline V gives CDR1 SGHRS, CDR2 YFSETQ. V shed 4 bases and J shed 3 bases, with 7 bases lying between them. The chain's CDR3 is CASSTNEETQYF. The CDR3 region has the DNA TGCGCCAGCAGCACAAACGAAGAGACCCAGTACTTC.

The chain has TRBV4-1 and TRBJ2-7; D call uncertain. Germline loops: CDR1 MGHRA, CDR2 YSYEKL. There are 16 residues in the CDR3. The V and J ends lost 1 base and 2 bases respectively, with 15 bases between them. CDR3: CASSQVVGRNPYEQYF. The DNA of the CDR3 is TGCGCCAGCAGCCAAGTTGTCGGGCGGAACCCCTACGAGCAGTACTTC.

The chain has TRBV7-9 and TRBJ1-5, with 10 nucleotides matching TRBD1. J lost 7 bases, V lost 3 bases, and 6 bases had no gene match. The CDR3 sequence is 15 residues long. From germline, CDR1 is SEHNR and CDR2 FQNEAQ (reference sequence). CDR3 region: CASSFGTGERQPQHF. As DNA, the CDR3 is TGTGCCAGCAGCTTTGGGACAGGGGAGCGACAGCCCCAGCATTTT.